One and the same sample provided the 26 T cell receptor beta chains below, sequenced in a study of T-cell memory formation after mild COVID-19. TCRdb re-called the 5' RACE reads through MiXCR, storing one row per CDR3 protein. The sample consists of 300,000 to 350,000 distinct CDR3 sequences, roughly an eighth of them appearing once. The sequencing input was PBMCs or a T cell subset sorted from them (not recorded which). The origin of the receptors is a man younger than 35 who had mild COVID-19 (a few samples of this study predate the infection). Cell type and time point are not known.

The V gene is TRBV7-7, the J gene TRBJ2-5; TRBD2 agrees at 10 bases. CDR1 is SSHAT and CDR2 is FNYEAQ in the germline V gene (reference sequence). The CDR3 totals 18 residues. The ends lost 3 bases at V and 1 base at J; junction bases unmatched: 11. CDR3 sequence: CASSLGGFSGGIQETQYF. The CDR3 DNA is TGTGCCAGCAGCTTGGGAGGATTTAGCGGGGGGATCCAAGAGACCCAGTACTTC.

The chain employs TRBV19 and TRBJ1-5; no definite D call. CDR3 size: 15 residues. The V gene lost 6 bases and the J gene lost 1 base, with 13 bases spanning the gap. Germline CDR1 LNHDA, CDR2 SQIVND (reference sequence). The CDR3 sequence: CASRPMLTSNQPQHF. CDR3 DNA: TGTGCCAGTAGGCCGATGTTGACCAGCAATCAGCCCCAGCATTTT. The entire variable domain, with the rest obtained from reference TRBV19 and TRBJ1-5, is as follows: DGGITQSPKYLFRKEGQNVTLSCEQNLNHDAMYWYRQDPGQGLRLIYYSQIVNDFQKGDIAEGYSVSREKKESFPLTVTSAQKNPTAFYLCASRPMLTSNQPQHFGDGTRLSIL.

The rearrangement uses TRBV5-1 and TRBJ1-2; 7 bases line up with TRBD1. Unmatched junction bases numbered 14, after V lost 7 bases and J lost 2 bases. Looked up from germline, CDR1 is SGHRS and CDR2 is YFSETQ. The CDR3 length is 16 residues. The CDR3 nucleotides read TGCGCCAGCGGACGTGGAGGGACAGCGTCGAACTATGGCTACACCTTC. Translated: CASGRGGTASNYGYTF.

This clonotype was counted a few times. CDR3 amino acids: CASTGGRTTNEKLFF. The CDR3 nucleotides read TGTGCCAGCACCGGGGGAAGGACCACTAATGAAAAACTGTTTTTT. The rearrangement joins TRBV2 to TRBJ1-4; D possibly corresponds to TRBD1 (5 bases). Per the germline V gene, CDR1 is SNHLY and CDR2 is FYNNEI. This CDR3 spans 15 amino acids. Trimming pared 7 bases from V and 2 bases from J, leaving 14 bases between.

This clonotype was observed a handful of times. CDR3 amino acids: CASSYRRAFTLTEQFF. In DNA form, the CDR3 reads TGTGCCAGCAGTTACCGAAGGGCCTTCACTCTGACTGAGCAGTTCTTC. This chain links TRBV6-5 with TRBJ2-1, with no clear D. Deletions cut 2 bases from V and 9 bases from J, with 20 bases between. Germline V CDR1 and CDR2: MNHEY, SVGAGI. This CDR3 is 16 amino acids long.

The V and J genes are TRBV2 and TRBJ2-3; a possible D gene is TRBD1 (5 bases). Germline assignment: CDR1 SNHLY and CDR2 FYNNEI. V was cut by 4 bases and J by 4 bases, with 12 bases left in between. CDR3 length: 14 residues. CDR3 amino acids: CASSVMGPADTQYF. The CDR3 region has the DNA TGTGCCAGCAGTGTTATGGGGCCGGCAGATACGCAGTATTTT.

The rearrangement links TRBV6-1 to TRBJ2-7, with D possibly TRBD2 on 7 matching bases. V was cut by 7 bases and J by 1 base, with 14 bases left in between. The germline gives CDR1 MNHNS, CDR2 SASEGT. The length of the CDR3 is 14 residues. Here the CDR3 reads CASTERDTSYEQYV. CDR3 DNA sequence: TGTGCCAGCACCGAGCGGGACACTTCCTACGAGCAGTACGTC.

The chain employs TRBV10-3 and TRBJ2-2; D is unclear. V lost 1 base to trimming and J lost 5 bases, with 8 bases between them. CDR1 is ENHRY and CDR2 is SYGVKD in the germline V gene. The CDR3 contains 14 residues. Written as DNA, the CDR3 is TGTGCCATCAGTGAGTTGCAGCTGACCGGGGAGCTGTTTTTT. Its translation: CAISELQLTGELFF.

This clonotype was observed a few times. The chain uses TRBV10-2 and TRBJ2-5, with a weak D call TRBD1 (6 bases). CDR1 is WSHSY, CDR2 SAAADI, per germline. CDR3 length: 16 amino acids. Trimming removed 2 bases at V and 2 bases at J, with 15 bases between. The CDR3 loop is CASSEAAGTRQETQYF. The CDR3 nucleotides read TGCGCCAGCAGTGAGGCGGCCGGGACACGGCAAGAGACCCAGTACTTC.

This clonotype came up a few times. This rearrangement joins TRBV20-1 to TRBJ2-7; 8 positions match TRBD1. The CDR3 runs 15 residues. The ends lost 0 bases at V and 6 bases at J; junction bases unmatched: 10. Germline loops: CDR1 DFQATT, CDR2 SNEGSKA (reference sequence). The CDR3 DNA is TGCAGTGCTAGAGATCCTCGTGGACAGGGCGCCGAGCAGTACTTC. Translating it yields CSARDPRGQGAEQYF.

The chain employs TRBV20-1 and TRBJ1-2, with D hard to call. The germline CDR1 and CDR2 sequences are DFQATT and SNEGSKA (reference sequence). Trimming removed 6 bases from V and 2 bases from J, with 13 bases in between. CDR3 length: 13 residues. The CDR3 region has the DNA TGCAGTGCCCCACTACGCAAGAACTATGGCTACACCTTC. It is translated as CSAPLRKNYGYTF.

This clonotype was detected only a few times. The chain uses TRBV18 and TRBJ2-5, with TRBD1 matching over 11 bases. Germline CDR1 reads KGHSH; CDR2 reads LQKENI. The CDR3 contains 16 residues. Trimming at V came to 6 bases and at J to 3 bases, leaving 9 bases not matched to a gene. The CDR3 reads CASSRTGGLPEETQYF. As DNA, the CDR3 is TGTGCCAGCTCTAGGACAGGGGGCCTCCCTGAAGAGACCCAGTACTTC.

Written as DNA, the CDR3 is TGTGCCAGCAGCTCCACTAGCGGCCACGAGCAGTACGTC. This translates into CASSSTSGHEQYV. The chain recombines TRBV21-1 with TRBJ2-7; TRBD2 is taken as the D call from the table, unchecked against the DNA. TRBV21-1 is recorded as a pseudogene. The CDR3 contains 13 residues.

A few counts support this clonotype. V and J are TRBV12-3 or TRBV12-4 and TRBJ2-3; a weak D match, TRBD1 (6 bases). CDR3 length: 14 residues. With 4 bases removed from V and 3 bases from J, the gap between germline ends came to 11 bases. Here the CDR3 DNA reads TGTGCCAGCAGTTACAGGGTGGGGACAGATACGCAGTATTTT. Residues: CASSYRVGTDTQYF.

This clonotype was seen more than once but under ten times. The V call is TRBV28, the J call TRBJ2-4, with 7 bases matching TRBD2. CDR1 is MDHEN, CDR2 SYDVKM, per germline. The CDR3 extends over 14 amino acids. Trimming removed 7 bases from V and 2 bases from J; junction bases left unmatched: 5. CDR3 region: CASNPGGSKNIQYF. CDR3 coding DNA: TGTGCCAGCAACCCGGGGGGATCCAAAAACATTCAGTACTTC.

This clonotype was observed a handful of times. V and J are TRBV6-5 and TRBJ1-6; TRBD1 matches 12 bases. This CDR3 is built from 13 residues. Germline loops: CDR1 MNHEY, CDR2 SVGAGI. V dropped 6 bases and J dropped 12; count of bases not matched to a gene: 3. The CDR3 bases are TGTGCCAGCAGCGGGGACAGGGGGCGACCCCTCCACTTT. Translated: CASSGDRGRPLHF.

This clonotype turned up a few times. CDR3 sequence reads: CASSSRTGDYNEQFF. DNA of the CDR3: TGTGCCAGCAGCTCAAGGACAGGGGACTACAATGAGCAGTTCTTC. V gene TRBV7-9 combines with J gene TRBJ2-1; the match to TRBD1 covers 9 bases. Trimming took 4 bases from V and 3 from J; bases not matched to a gene: 4. The CDR3 is made up of 15 amino acids. The V gene's germline CDR1 is SEHNR and CDR2 FQNEAQ (reference sequence).

This clonotype was picked up many times. The rearrangement joins TRBV20-1 to TRBJ2-3, with D perhaps matching TRBD1 (5 bases). Trimming removed 3 bases from V and 3 bases from J, with 10 bases in between. CDR1 and CDR2 (germline): DFQATT, SNEGSKA (reference sequence). This CDR3 contains 13 residues. In DNA form, the CDR3 reads TGCAGTGCTAGGGTCTCAGGGACAGATACGCAGTATTTT. It codes for CSARVSGTDTQYF.

This clonotype turned up a few times. J is TRBJ2-5 and V is TRBV7-9; 7 bases fit TRBD2. Looked up from germline, CDR1 is SEHNR and CDR2 is FQNEAQ (reference sequence). CDR3 length equals 13 residues. The junction had 8 bases not matched to a gene; V was cut back by 8 bases and J by 5 bases. CDR3 amino acids: CASGGEGSETQYF. The DNA of the CDR3 is TGTGCCAGCGGCGGGGAGGGGTCGGAGACCCAGTACTTC.

This chain links TRBV9 with TRBJ1-1, with a weak D call TRBD1 (5 bases). Per the germline V gene, CDR1 is SGDLS and CDR2 is YYNGEE. The germline V and J ends were trimmed by 3 bases and 7 bases, with 13 bases remaining between them. The CDR3 covers 13 residues. CDR3 DNA: TGTGCCAGCAGCGAGGAAGGGGAAGGTGAAGCTTTCTTT. Its translation is CASSEEGEGEAFF.

Many counts were recorded for this clonotype. This rearrangement joins TRBV9 to TRBJ1-2; D gene unclear. This CDR3 region has 12 residues. CDR1 and CDR2 (germline): SGDLS, YYNGEE. V lost 5 bases to trimming and J lost 0 bases, with 5 bases between them. The chain's CDR3 is CASSPSNYGYTF. The CDR3 DNA reads TGTGCCAGCAGTCCATCTAACTATGGCTACACCTTC.

J is TRBJ2-1 and V is TRBV24-1, with D tentatively TRBD2 (5 bases). The length of the CDR3 is 12 residues. The germline V gene encodes CDR1 KGHDR and CDR2 SFDVKD. V dropped 9 bases and J dropped 2 bases, with 7 bases sitting between them. The chain's CDR3 is CATGSPYNEQFF. DNA of the CDR3: TGTGCCACCGGGAGCCCCTACAATGAGCAGTTCTTC.

This clonotype has only a few counts. The chain employs TRBV21-1 and TRBJ2-7; TRBD2, the table's D call, lacks a check against the DNA. TRBV21-1 is reported as a pseudogene. The CDR3 is 15 amino acids. The CDR3: CASSGTSGVSYEQYV. In DNA, the CDR3 is TGTGCCAGCAGCGGCACTAGCGGGGTGTCGTACGAGCAGTACGTC.

The chain recombines TRBV12-3 or TRBV12-4 with TRBJ1-1, with 9 nucleotides matching TRBD1. CDR3 length: 15 amino acids. J gave up 3 bases and V 4 bases, and 6 bases lay outside the gene matches. This chain's CDR3 is CASSSRGQGYTEAFF. The DNA for the CDR3 is TGTGCCAGCAGTTCCCGCGGACAGGGGTACACTGAAGCTTTCTTT.

The V call is TRBV6-5, the J call TRBJ1-2, with 7 bases identical to TRBD1. Germline values: CDR1 MNHEY, CDR2 SVGAGI. This CDR3 spans 14 amino acids. Trimming removed 6 bases from V and 4 bases from J; junction bases left unmatched: 8. CDR3 loop: CASRGDRAPYGYTF. CDR3 sequence (DNA): TGTGCCAGCAGGGGCGACAGGGCCCCCTATGGCTACACCTTC.

This clonotype was observed a few times. The CDR3 DNA is TGTGCCAGCCACAGGGTCTTAGAGGATACGCAGTATTTT. This encodes CASHRVLEDTQYF. V and J are TRBV5-6 and TRBJ2-3; a possible D gene is TRBD1 (6 bases). This CDR3 has 13 amino acids. V was trimmed by 7 bases and J by 6 bases, leaving 15 bases between them. Germline V gene sequence: CDR1 SGHDT, CDR2 YYEEEE.